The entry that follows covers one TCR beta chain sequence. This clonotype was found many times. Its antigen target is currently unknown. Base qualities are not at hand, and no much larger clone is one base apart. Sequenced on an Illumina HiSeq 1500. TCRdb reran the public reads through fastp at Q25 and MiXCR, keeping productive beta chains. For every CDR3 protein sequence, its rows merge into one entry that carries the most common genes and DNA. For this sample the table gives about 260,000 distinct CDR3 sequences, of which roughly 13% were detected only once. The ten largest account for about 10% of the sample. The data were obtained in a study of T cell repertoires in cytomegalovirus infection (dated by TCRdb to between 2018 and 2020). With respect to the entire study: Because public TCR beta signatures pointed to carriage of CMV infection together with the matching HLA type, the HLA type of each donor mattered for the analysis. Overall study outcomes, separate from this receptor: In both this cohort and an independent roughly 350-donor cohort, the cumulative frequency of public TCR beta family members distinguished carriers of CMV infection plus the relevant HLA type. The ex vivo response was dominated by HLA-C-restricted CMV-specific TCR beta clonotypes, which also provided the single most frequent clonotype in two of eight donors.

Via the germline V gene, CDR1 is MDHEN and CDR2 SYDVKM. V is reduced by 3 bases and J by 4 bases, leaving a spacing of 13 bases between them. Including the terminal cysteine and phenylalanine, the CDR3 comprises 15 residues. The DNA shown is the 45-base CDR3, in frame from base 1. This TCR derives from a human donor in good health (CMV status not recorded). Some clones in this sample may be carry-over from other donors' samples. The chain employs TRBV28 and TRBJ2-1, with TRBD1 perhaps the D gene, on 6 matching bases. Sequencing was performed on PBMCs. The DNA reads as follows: TGTGCCAGCAGTTTTACGAGGGGGATATACAATGAGCAGTTCTTC. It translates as CASSFTRGIYNEQFF.